Shown below are 17 T cell receptor beta chains from a single sample sequenced in a study of blood T cell repertoires in COVID-19. Here immunoSEQ multiplex PCR was the method, and the copy in TCRdb shows in-frame clones only, minus some. Altogether about 220,000 clones are present, roughly 80% being singletons, with the ten largest covering roughly 2.5%. The sequenced material came from peripheral blood. These receptors all come from a woman aged 40-49 years with active or convalescent COVID-19.

This clone was observed a handful of times. The rearrangement joins TRBV5-1 to TRBJ2-2; D not resolved. CDR1 is SGHRS, CDR2 YFSETQ, per germline. CDR3 length: 16 amino acids. V was cut by 0 bases and J by 3 bases, with 12 bases left in between. The CDR3: CASSLGLSADTGELFF. CDR3 in DNA: TGCGCCAGCAGCTTGGGGCTGAGCGCCGACACCGGGGAGCTGTTTTTT.

The chain carries TRBV10-3 and TRBJ1-1; D is unresolved. Deletions cut 3 bases from V and 0 bases from J, with 8 bases between. Germline V gives CDR1 ENHRY, CDR2 SYGVKD. The CDR3 sequence is 14 residues long. The CDR3 protein is CAISDPTLNTEAFF. CDR3 sequence (DNA): TGTGCCATCAGTGACCCCACACTGAACACTGAAGCTTTCTTT.

CDR3 nucleotides: TGTGCCAGCAGCCCCCCTAGCGGGGGCTACAATGAGCAGTTCTTC. Its translation is CASSPPSGGYNEQFF. The chain uses TRBV11-2 and TRBJ2-1; 10 bases match TRBD2. This CDR3 contains 15 residues. Trimming at V came to 5 bases and at J to 3 bases, leaving 4 bases not matched to a gene. Germline CDR1 reads SGHAT; CDR2 reads FQNNGV.

This chain joins TRBV10-3 and TRBJ2-5; TRBD2 matches 15 bases. This CDR3 contains 18 residues. V dropped 6 bases and J dropped 1; count of bases not matched to a gene: 9. The V gene's germline CDR1 is ENHRY and CDR2 SYGVKD. The DNA for the CDR3 is TGTGCCATCAGCACTCCCGGGACTAGCGGGGGGCCCCAAGAGACCCAGTACTTC. It specifies CAISTPGTSGGPQETQYF.

In this sample, this clone turned up a few times. The chain combines TRBV7-3 with TRBJ1-3; D remains ambiguous. Germline V gives CDR1 SGHTA, CDR2 FQGTGA. The CDR3 runs to 16 residues. V was shortened by 2 bases and J by 0 bases, with 11 bases between the two germline ends. CDR3 sequence: CASSLSAANSGNTIYF. In DNA, the CDR3 is TGTGCCAGCAGCTTATCTGCGGCTAACTCTGGAAACACCATATATTTT.

This clone has ten or more counts. The rearrangement uses TRBV5-1 and TRBJ2-3; 7 nucleotides line up with TRBD2. This CDR3 is 16 amino acids long. Looked up from germline, CDR1 is SGHRS and CDR2 is YFSETQ. V lost 0 bases and J lost 2; bases outside the gene matches: 6. CDR3 in amino acids: CASSLVWRGSTDTQYF. DNA of the CDR3: TGCGCCAGCAGCTTGGTTTGGCGGGGGTCCACAGATACGCAGTATTTT.

A note on this clone: A junction end diverges from the germline sequence, so it may reflect a read error. The V gene is TRBV3-1 (or the pseudogene TRBV3-2), the J gene TRBJ2-7; TRBD1 is a possible D gene (5 bases). The CDR3 has 13 residues. Germline assignment: CDR1 LGHDT and CDR2 YNNKEL (reference sequence). The chain's CDR3 is CASSQTDTQSIIF. Here the CDR3 DNA reads TGTGCCAGCAGCCAAACGGACACCCAATCTATCATCTTC.

V and J are TRBV3-1 (or the pseudogene TRBV3-2) and TRBJ1-3; no clear D gene. Germline CDR1 LGHDT, CDR2 YNNKEL (reference sequence). V was cut by 0 bases and J by 4 bases, with 10 bases left in between. The CDR3 has 15 residues. CDR3 bases: TGTGCCAGCAGCCAAGAAGGAGGAGGGGGAAACACCATATATTTT. It is translated as CASSQEGGGGNTIYF.

This clone was seen a single time. The chain is built from TRBV25-1 and TRBJ1-4; unclear D gene. Deletions cut 9 bases from V and 0 bases from J, with 11 bases between. There are 14 residues in the CDR3. Germline V gene lookup returns CDR1 MGHDK and CDR2 SYGVNS. Here the CDR3 reads CASPSGPTNEKLFF. CDR3 sequence (DNA): TGTGCCAGTCCAAGCGGACCAACTAATGAAAAACTGTTTTTT.

The chain combines TRBV9 with TRBJ2-5; possibly TRBD1 for D (6 bases). This CDR3 spans 14 amino acids. Germline CDR1 reads SGDLS; CDR2 reads YYNGEE. The V end was cut by 1 base, the J end by 5 bases, with 12 bases between. Here the CDR3 reads CASSVHRASETQYF. DNA of the CDR3: TGTGCCAGCAGCGTACACAGGGCATCGGAGACCCAGTACTTC.

CDR3 region: CASSSSGSQETQYF. CDR3 sequence (DNA): TGTGCCAGCAGCTCAAGCGGGTCGCAAGAGACCCAGTACTTC. The V call is TRBV9, the J call TRBJ2-5; D might be TRBD2 (6 bases). CDR1 SGDLS and CDR2 YYNGEE come from the germline V gene. Trimming left V 4 bases short and J 2 bases short, with 12 bases between. This CDR3 contains 14 residues. The full variable domain, its missing parts supplied by reference TRBV9 and TRBJ2-5, is DSGVTQTPKHLITATGQRVTLRCSPRSGDLSVYWYQQSLDQGLQFLIQYYNGEERAKGNILERFSAQQFPDLHSELNLSSLELGDSALYFCASSSSGSQETQYFGPGTRLLVL.

The rearrangement uses TRBV15 and TRBJ2-3, with D maybe TRBD2 (5 bases). The CDR3 runs 18 residues. Germline CDR1 and CDR2: LNHNV and YYDKDF (reference sequence). V was clipped by 1 base and J by 0 bases, with 17 bases between them. CDR3 residues: CATSRAPWSGTSTDTQYF. CDR3 coding DNA: TGTGCCACCAGCAGAGCCCCTTGGAGCGGTACTAGCACAGATACGCAGTATTTT. Using reference TRBV15 and TRBJ2-3 for the parts outside the CDR3, the full variable domain is DAMVIQNPRYQVTQFGKPVTLSCSQTLNHNVMYWYQQKSSQAPKLLFHYYDKDFNNEADTPDNFQSRRPNTSFCFLDIRSPGLGDTAMYLCATSRAPWSGTSTDTQYFGPGTRLTVL.

The genes are TRBV4-3 and TRBJ1-2, with 8 bases lining up with TRBD1. Germline V gene sequence: CDR1 LGHNA, CDR2 YSLEER. Trimming at V came to 8 bases and at J to 8 bases, leaving 16 bases not matched to a gene. The CDR3 spans 15 residues. CDR3 amino acids: CASGKIAGGAEGYTF. The CDR3 coding sequence is TGCGCCAGCGGTAAAATTGCAGGGGGCGCTGAGGGCTACACCTTC.

The chain has TRBV4-2 and TRBJ2-5, with D perhaps matching TRBD2 (5 bases). V lost 1 base, J lost 4 bases, and 10 bases lay in between. Germline values: CDR1 LGHNA, CDR2 YNFKEQ. The CDR3 sequence is 14 residues long. As DNA, the CDR3 is TGTGCCAGCAGCCAAGTGGACTTCGGAGAGACCCAGTACTTC. Translating it yields CASSQVDFGETQYF.

This chain joins TRBV28 and TRBJ1-2, with D possibly being TRBD1 (5 bases). Trimming pared 2 bases from V and 4 bases from J, leaving 11 bases between. The CDR3 loop spans 14 amino acids. CDR1 is MDHEN, CDR2 SYDVKM, per germline. CDR3 loop: CASSLDRGLYGYTF. DNA of the CDR3: TGTGCCAGCAGTTTAGATAGGGGACTCTATGGCTACACCTTC.

The CDR3 spells CAWTPNRDYEQYF. Written as DNA, the CDR3 is TGTGCCTGGACCCCAAACAGGGACTACGAGCAGTACTTC. V usage is TRBV30 and J usage is TRBJ2-7; perhaps TRBD1 as D (6 bases). CDR1 is GTSNPN and CDR2 is SVGIG in the germline V gene (reference sequence). This CDR3 has 13 residues. V was pared by 4 bases and J by 3 bases, with 13 bases between.

The chain links TRBV21-1 to TRBJ2-1; the D call of TRBD2 is as the table states it, not checked on the DNA. TRBV21-1 is deemed a pseudogene. This CDR3 is 19 amino acids long. The CDR3 loop is CASSKGVKGGGSSYNEQFF. CDR3 nucleotides: TGTGCCAGCAGCAAAGGAGTTAAAGGGGGGGGAAGCTCCTACAATGAGCAGTTCTTC.